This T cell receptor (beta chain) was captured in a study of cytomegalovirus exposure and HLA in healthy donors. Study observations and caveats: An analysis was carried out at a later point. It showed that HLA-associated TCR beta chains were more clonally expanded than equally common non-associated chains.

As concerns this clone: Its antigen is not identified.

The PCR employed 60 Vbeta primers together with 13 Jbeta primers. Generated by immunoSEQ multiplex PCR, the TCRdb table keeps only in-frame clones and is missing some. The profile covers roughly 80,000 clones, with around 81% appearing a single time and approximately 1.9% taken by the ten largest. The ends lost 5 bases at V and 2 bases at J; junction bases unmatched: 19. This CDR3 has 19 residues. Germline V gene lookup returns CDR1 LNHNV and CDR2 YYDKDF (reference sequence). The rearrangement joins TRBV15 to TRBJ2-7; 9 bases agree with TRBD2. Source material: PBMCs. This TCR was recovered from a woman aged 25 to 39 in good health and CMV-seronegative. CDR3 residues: CATSPRGRGAGGPTYEQYF. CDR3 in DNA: TGTGCCACCAGCCCCCGGGGCAGAGGGGCGGGAGGGCCAACCTACGAGCAGTACTTC.